Presented here are 15 T cell receptor beta chains from one specimen sequenced in a study of shared T cell receptors in the human thymus. TCRdb's table, derived via immunoSEQ multiplex PCR, lists solely in-frame clones and lacks some. The profile shows some 760,000 clones, 80% to 90% of them singletons. This sample also belongs to another study, concerning human thymus T cells.

Specimen: thymocytes. The receptors come from a girl under three years old with a congenital heart defect.

The genes are TRBV7-2 and TRBJ2-3, with no clear D. V lost 3 bases and J lost 4, with 8 bases in between. Germline V gene data show CDR1 as SGHTA and CDR2 as FQGNSA. The CDR3 spans 13 residues. CDR3 sequence reads: CASSFRSADTQYF. DNA of the CDR3: TGTGCCAGCAGCTTCCGGTCCGCAGATACGCAGTATTTT.

The J gene is TRBJ2-7, the V gene TRBV13; maybe TRBD2 (6 bases). The V gene's germline CDR1 is PRHDT and CDR2 FYEKMQ (reference sequence). Trimming shortened V by 3 bases and J by 0 bases, and 12 bases separated the two germline ends. The CDR3 consists of 15 residues. In DNA form, the CDR3 reads TGTGCCAGCAGCTTTGGGACTTCTAGCTCCTACGAGCAGTACTTC. Translation: CASSFGTSSSYEQYF.

This clone was counted a few times. The chain carries TRBV4-3 and TRBJ2-3; 7 bases align to TRBD1. Losses at the gene ends were 2 bases for V and 0 bases for J; bases not matched to a gene: 2. Germline CDR1 reads LGHNA; CDR2 reads YSLEER. The CDR3 runs to 15 residues. The CDR3 region is CASSQQTGSTDTQYF. The CDR3 DNA reads TGCGCCAGCAGCCAACAGACAGGGAGCACAGATACGCAGTATTTT.

The V call is TRBV19, the J call TRBJ2-7; D is possibly TRBD2 (5 bases). The CDR3 consists of 15 residues. The V gene lost 1 base and the J gene lost 7 bases, with 17 bases spanning the gap. The germline V gene encodes CDR1 LNHDA and CDR2 SQIVND (reference sequence). The CDR3 nucleotides are TGTGCCAGTAGTATAGGACTAAAGACACAGCTTGAGCAGTACTTC. The encoded protein is CASSIGLKTQLEQYF.

This clone was counted only a few times. The chain joins TRBV28 to TRBJ1-1, with TRBD1 matching over 8 bases. CDR1 and CDR2 from the germline V gene are MDHEN and SYDVKM. Trimming removed 0 bases from V and 0 bases from J; junction bases left unmatched: 18. The length of the CDR3 is 21 residues. CDR3 residues: CASSLCVTATRGRSMNTEAFF. The CDR3, as DNA: TGTGCCAGCAGTTTATGCGTCACGGCAACCAGGGGGCGATCAATGAACACTGAAGCTTTCTTT. The variable domain in full, completed from reference TRBV28 and TRBJ1-1, reads DVKVTQSSRYLVKRTGEKVFLECVQDMDHENMFWYRQDPGLGLRLIYFSYDVKMKEKGDIPEGYSVSREKKERFSLILESASTNQTSMYLCASSLCVTATRGRSMNTEAFFGQGTRLTVV.

This clone occurred a few times. The rearrangement links TRBV9 to TRBJ1-5; D is perhaps TRBD1 (6 bases). With 4 bases removed from V and 7 bases from J, the gap between germline ends came to 12 bases. CDR1 SGDLS and CDR2 YYNGEE come from the germline V gene. The CDR3 sequence is 13 residues long. CDR3 amino acids: CASSPRGGQPQHF. Written as DNA, the CDR3 is TGTGCCAGCAGCCCGAGGGGGGGGCAGCCCCAGCATTTT.

The chain recombines TRBV5-8 with TRBJ2-3, with no clear D. The CDR3 length is 15 residues. V was trimmed by 3 bases and J by 3 bases, leaving 14 bases between them. Germline CDR1 and CDR2: SGHTS and YDEGEE. CDR3 sequence: CASSCRSPMTDTQYF. The CDR3 DNA follows: TGTGCCAGCAGCTGTAGGAGCCCTATGACAGATACGCAGTATTTT.

The chain uses TRBV5-3 and TRBJ2-1; 9 positions match TRBD2. TRBV5-3 is marked as an open reading frame, function uncertain. After removal of 1 base from V and 7 bases from J, the junction contained 3 bases not matched to a gene. The CDR3 is 14 amino acids. Here the CDR3 DNA reads TGTGCCAGAAGCTTGCTAGCGGGGAGGAATGAGCAGTTCTTC. Protein: CARSLLAGRNEQFF.

The V and J genes are TRBV5-1 and TRBJ1-3; the match to TRBD1 covers 9 bases. There are 14 residues in the CDR3. Germline CDR1 and CDR2: SGHRS and YFSETQ. With V trimmed by 5 bases and J by 3 bases, 3 bases remained unmatched. CDR3 nucleotides: TGCGCCAGCAGACAGGGGGCTGGTGGAAACACCATATATTTT. Translation: CASRQGAGGNTIYF.

The J gene is TRBJ2-1, the V gene TRBV19; perhaps TRBD1 as D (5 bases). Trimming took 3 bases from V and 2 from J, leaving 14 bases between them. Germline lookup yields CDR1 LNHDA and CDR2 SQIVND (reference sequence). This CDR3 comprises 16 residues. The CDR3 here is CASSIRPGPTYNEQFF. In DNA, the CDR3 is TGTGCCAGTAGTATTCGACCAGGGCCGACCTACAATGAGCAGTTCTTC.

This rearrangement joins TRBV5-4 to TRBJ2-7; 10 bases fit TRBD1. Trimming at V came to 4 bases and at J to 4 bases, leaving 8 bases not matched to a gene. Germline V CDR1 and CDR2: SGHNT, YYREEE (reference sequence). The CDR3 extends over 15 amino acids. CDR3 residues: CASSLPGQGRYEQYF. Written as DNA, the CDR3 is TGTGCCAGCAGCCTACCGGGACAGGGGCGTTACGAGCAGTACTTC. Full variable domain (missing parts from reference TRBV5-4 and TRBJ2-7): ETGVTQSPTHLIKTRGQQVTLRCSSQSGHNTVSWYQQALGQGPQFIFQYYREEENGRGNFPPRFSGLQFPNYSSELNVNALELDDSALYLCASSLPGQGRYEQYFGPGTRLTVT.

The chain carries TRBV7-9 and TRBJ2-1; 8 bases match TRBD2. Germline V gives CDR1 SEHNR, CDR2 FQNEAQ (reference sequence). V lost 5 bases and J lost 2; bases outside the gene matches: 11. This CDR3 contains 17 residues. CDR3 sequence (DNA): TGTGCCAGCAGCCCCGCGGGACTAGAGAACCCCTACAATGAGCAGTTCTTC. This encodes CASSPAGLENPYNEQFF.

The J gene is TRBJ2-2, the V gene TRBV5-5, with D hard to call. This CDR3 is built from 18 residues. V was clipped by 1 base and J by 2 bases, with 18 bases between them. Germline V gene data show CDR1 as SGHKS and CDR2 as YYEKEE (reference sequence). The DNA for the CDR3 is TGTGCCAGCAGCTTGAGAAAGATGTCACACGCTAACACCGGGGAGCTGTTTTTT. The encoded protein is CASSLRKMSHANTGELFF.

J is TRBJ1-5 and V is TRBV19, with D possibly TRBD1 on 6 matching bases. V lost 5 bases and J 3 bases, leaving 20 bases between the germline ends. CDR3 length equals 17 residues. Looked up from germline, CDR1 is LNHDA and CDR2 is SQIVND (reference sequence). The CDR3 bases are TGTGCCAGTAGTCCCTGGGGTGGACAGCGATACAATCAGCCCCAGCATTTT. Protein: CASSPWGGQRYNQPQHF. The entire variable domain, with the rest obtained from reference TRBV19 and TRBJ1-5, is as follows: DGGITQSPKYLFRKEGQNVTLSCEQNLNHDAMYWYRQDPGQGLRLIYYSQIVNDFQKGDIAEGYSVSREKKESFPLTVTSAQKNPTAFYLCASSPWGGQRYNQPQHFGDGTRLSIL.

CDR3 protein: CASSQPRTVPFIKANYGYTF. In DNA, the CDR3 is TGTGCCAGCAGTCAACCCCGGACAGTCCCGTTCATCAAAGCTAACTATGGCTACACCTTC. This chain uses TRBV28 with TRBJ1-2, with a tentative D call TRBD1 (6 bases). Germline CDR1 is MDHEN and CDR2 is SYDVKM. V lost 5 bases and J lost 0, with 28 bases in between. CDR3 size: 20 residues.